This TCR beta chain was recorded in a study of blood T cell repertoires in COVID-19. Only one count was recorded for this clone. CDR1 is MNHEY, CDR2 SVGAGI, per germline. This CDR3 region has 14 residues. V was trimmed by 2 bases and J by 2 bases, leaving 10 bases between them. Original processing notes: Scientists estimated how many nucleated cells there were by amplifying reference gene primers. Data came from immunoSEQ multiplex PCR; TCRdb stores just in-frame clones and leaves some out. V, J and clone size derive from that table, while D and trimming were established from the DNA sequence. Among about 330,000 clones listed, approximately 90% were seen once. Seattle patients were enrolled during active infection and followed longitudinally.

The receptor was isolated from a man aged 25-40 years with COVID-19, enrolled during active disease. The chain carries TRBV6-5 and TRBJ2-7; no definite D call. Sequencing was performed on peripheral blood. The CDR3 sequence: CASSYDGGTYEQYF. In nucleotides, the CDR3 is TGTGCCAGCAGTTACGACGGCGGCACCTACGAGCAGTACTTC.